The sequence of this T cell receptor (beta chain) was determined in a study of T cell repertoires in cytomegalovirus infection. Findings and caveats of the study: Cumulated frequencies of public TCR beta families served to identify carriers of CMV plus the relevant HLA.

TCRdb re-derived calls from the reads in MiXCR, one entry per CDR3 protein. The sample includes hundreds of thousands of distinct CDR3 sequences, over 15% of them seen just once. This clonotype was counted ten times or more. No antigen is known for it. V shed 4 bases and J shed 0 bases, with 16 bases lying between them. This CDR3 is 17 amino acids long. CDR1 and CDR2 (germline): SEHNR, FQNEAQ (reference sequence). The chain has TRBV7-9 and TRBJ2-1; possibly TRBD1 or TRBD2 for D (5 bases each). The sample consisted of PBMCs. This receptor was obtained from a human donor in good health (CMV status not recorded). Some clones in this sample may be carry-over from other donors' samples. In DNA, the CDR3 is TGTGCCAGCAGCTCCTGGGGGAGTAGCGTCTCCTACAATGAGCAGTTCTTC. Translation: CASSSWGSSVSYNEQFF. The full variable domain, in which reference TRBV7-9 and TRBJ2-1 provide the parts outside the CDR3, is DTGVSQNPRHKITKRGQNVTFRCDPISEHNRLYWYRQTLGQGPEFLTYFQNEAQLEKSRLLSDRFSAERPKGSFSTLEIQRTEQGDSAMYLCASSSWGSSVSYNEQFFGPGTRLTVL.